Below, 6 T cell receptor beta chains from the same sample are listed, as sequenced in a study of blood T cell repertoires in COVID-19. The assay was immunoSEQ multiplex PCR, and TCRdb's table has in-frame clones only and misses some. Among around 250,000 clones listed, around 86% were seen once. Source material: peripheral blood. The receptors shown here come from a woman at least 80 years old with COVID-19, enrolled during active disease.

This chain links TRBV7-2 with TRBJ2-3; weak D call: TRBD2 (5 bases). The CDR3 spans 15 residues. The germline V and J ends were trimmed by 2 bases and 4 bases, with 13 bases remaining between them. Germline V gene sequence: CDR1 SGHTA, CDR2 FQGNSA. CDR3 coding DNA: TGTGCCAGCAGCTTAACCCCCCGGGGTCCAGATACGCAGTATTTT. Translated, it gives CASSLTPRGPDTQYF.

The chain joins TRBV5-6 to TRBJ2-7, with unresolved D. The CDR3 consists of 11 residues. V was pared by 2 bases and J by 4 bases, with 4 bases between. Germline CDR1 is SGHDT and CDR2 is YYEEEE. The CDR3 spells CASSFYYEQYF. Here the CDR3 DNA reads TGTGCCAGCAGCTTTTATTACGAGCAGTACTTC.

The chain couples TRBV3-1 (or the pseudogene TRBV3-2) to TRBJ1-6; D may be TRBD1 (5 bases). The CDR3 extends over 16 amino acids. Germline CDR1 LGHDT, CDR2 YNNKEL (reference sequence). Trimming cost V 3 bases and J 6 bases, with 15 bases left between them. CDR3 region: CASSHTGKGLNSPLHF. The CDR3 nucleotides read TGTGCCAGCAGCCATACAGGCAAGGGTCTTAATTCACCCCTCCACTTT.

This clone was observed a few times. V and J are TRBV11-2 and TRBJ1-5, with D possibly matching TRBD1 (5 bases). This CDR3 is built from 15 residues. Trimming left V 6 bases short and J 6 bases short, with 18 bases between. The germline V gene has CDR1 SGHAT and CDR2 FQNNGV. CDR3 nucleotides: TGTGCCAGCAGTCCTTCCACAGGTAGCGGTCAGCCCCAGCATTTT. Residues: CASSPSTGSGQPQHF.

The chain recombines TRBV24-1 with TRBJ1-4, with 12 nucleotides matching TRBD1. In germline, CDR1 is KGHDR, CDR2 SFDVKD. Trimming at V came to 4 bases and at J to 8 bases, leaving 10 bases not matched to a gene. CDR3 length equals 17 residues. The CDR3 DNA reads as TGTGCCACCAGTGACCCAAGGGGACAGGGGGCCCAGGAAAAACTGTTTTTT. It translates to CATSDPRGQGAQEKLFF.

V usage is TRBV29-1 and J usage is TRBJ2-1; TRBD1 aligns across 10 bases. CDR3 length: 14 amino acids. Germline CDR1 reads SQVTM; CDR2 reads ANQGSEA. Trimming at V came to 6 bases and at J to 5 bases, leaving 7 bases not matched to a gene. CDR3 residues: CSVWGQGRNNEQFF. CDR3 DNA sequence: TGCAGCGTCTGGGGACAGGGGCGTAACAATGAGCAGTTCTTC.